This is a list of T cell receptor beta chains from one sample in a study of STAT5B mutations in CD4+ large granular lymphocyte leukemia. The table came from immunoSEQ multiplex PCR; TCRdb's copy has only in-frame clones and leaves some out. The data hold tens of thousands of clones, with 60% to 80% observed a single time. Sequencing input: CD4+ T cells from blood buffy coats. Receptor source: a human donor in good health. Both conserved end residues are part of each CDR3. D genes are given only for firm matches. Some rows mark clone size as missing; the rest say once, few, many or name a class of expanded clone.

TRBV7-9,TRBJ2-6,-,15,-,CASSFPVSGANVLTF,TGTGCCAGCAGCTTTCCGGTTTCTGGGGCCAACGTCCTGACTTTC
TRBV7-9,TRBJ2-7,-,16,-,CASSEAGAGLSYEQYF,TGTGCCAGCAGCGAAGCCGGCGCGGGACTCTCCTACGAGCAGTACTTC
TRBV27,TRBJ1-1,-,14,-,CASSRGDVNTEAFF,TGTGCCAGCAGTCGAGGAGACGTGAACACTGAAGCTTTCTTT
TRBV10-3,TRBJ2-1,TRBD2,15,-,CAISEISGGHNEQFF,TGTGCCATCAGTGAGATCAGCGGGGGTCACAATGAGCAGTTCTTC
TRBV6-5,TRBJ2-7,TRBD1,14,-,CASVNRGQGDEQYF,TGTGCCAGTGTAAACAGGGGTCAAGGGGACGAGCAGTACTTC
TRBV5-6,TRBJ2-5,-,14,-,CASSLGNKQETQYF,TGTGCCAGCAGCTTGGGGAACAAGCAAGAGACCCAGTACTTC
TRBV19,TRBJ2-5,TRBD2,17,-,CASSTYGLAANQETQYF,TGTGCCAGTAGTACCTACGGACTAGCGGCAAATCAAGAGACCCAGTACTTC
TRBV27,TRBJ1-4,-,14,-,CASSVRMTNEKLFF,TGTGCCAGCAGTGTCAGGATGACTAATGAAAAACTGTTTTTT
TRBV4-2,TRBJ1-5,TRBD1,15,few,CASSQDRGSNQPQHF,TGTGCCAGCAGCCAAGACAGGGGGTCCAATCAGCCCCAGCATTTT
TRBV6-5,TRBJ2-7,TRBD1,13,-,CASSYLTGVEQYF,TGTGCCAGCAGTTACTTGACAGGGGTCGAGCAGTACTTC
TRBV5-1,TRBJ1-1,-,12,-,CASSLAEGNAFF,TGCGCCAGCAGCTTGGCCGAGGGTAATGCTTTCTTT
TRBV27,TRBJ1-1,TRBD1,15,once,CASSLTGTGGTEAFF,TGTGCCAGCAGTTTAACCGGGACAGGGGGCACTGAAGCTTTCTTT
TRBV7-9,TRBJ2-7,-,14,few,CASSKVLSSYEQYF,TGTGCCAGCAGCAAGGTCTTGAGCTCCTACGAGCAGTACTTC
TRBV7-8,TRBJ2-5,-,12,-,CASSLISETQYF,TGTGCCAGCAGCTTAATCTCAGAGACCCAGTACTTC
TRBV7-8,TRBJ1-2,TRBD1,14,-,CASSSPGQGYGYTF,TGTGCCAGCAGCTCACCGGGACAGGGGTACGGCTACACCTTC
TRBV7-9,TRBJ1-4,TRBD1,16,once,CASSPHVRGYNEKLFF,TGTGCCAGCAGCCCACACGTCAGGGGGTATAATGAAAAACTGTTTTTT
TRBV9,TRBJ2-1,TRBD2,16,-,CASSRAGASSYNEQFF,TGTGCCAGCAGCCGAGCGGGAGCGAGCTCCTACAATGAGCAGTTCTTC
TRBV6-1,TRBJ2-3,-,12,-,CASRGNTDTQYF,TGTGCCAGTAGGGGCAACACAGATACGCAGTATTTT
TRBV20-1,TRBJ1-1,-,11,-,CSPGRATEAFF,TGCAGCCCTGGGAGGGCCACTGAAGCTTTCTTT
TRBV19,TRBJ2-2,-,15,-,CASSMMAANTGELFF,TGTGCCAGTAGTATGATGGCCGCGAACACCGGGGAGCTGTTTTTT
TRBV6-5,TRBJ1-1,TRBD1,15,once,CASSSQGAVNTEAFF,TGTGCCAGCAGTTCCCAGGGGGCGGTTAACACTGAAGCTTTCTTT
TRBV4-1,TRBJ1-1,-,15,-,CASSQDMTVYTEAFF,TGCGCCAGCAGCCAAGATATGACAGTTTATACTGAAGCTTTCTTT
TRBV6-1,TRBJ1-5,-,14,-,CASSETGFNQPQHF,TGTGCCAGCAGTGAAACAGGTTTCAATCAGCCCCAGCATTTT
TRBV12-1,TRBJ1-1,-,13,few,CASSSGRGPEAFF,TGTGCCAGCAGCTCGGGAAGGGGTCCTGAAGCTTTCTTT
TRBV5-4,TRBJ2-2,TRBD2,17,-,CASSPSSGRARTGELFF,TGTGCCAGCAGCCCAAGTTCGGGGAGGGCCCGGACCGGGGAGCTGTTTTTT
TRBV7-8,TRBJ1-5,-,15,-,CASSFLGQGNQPQHF,TGTGCCAGCAGCTTCCTAGGGCAGGGAAACCAGCCCCAGCATTTT
TRBV5-4,TRBJ2-3,-,16,-,CASSWTAGVGTDTQYF,TGTGCCAGCAGCTGGACCGCCGGGGTGGGCACAGATACGCAGTATTTT
TRBV6-5,TRBJ1-1,TRBD1,14,-,CASSGQGTNTEAFF,TGTGCCAGCAGTGGACAGGGTACGAACACTGAAGCTTTCTTT
TRBV5-1,TRBJ2-3,-,14,-,CASNLQKLTDTQYF,TGCGCCAGCAATTTGCAGAAACTCACAGATACGCAGTATTTT
TRBV5-6,TRBJ2-2,TRBD2,16,-,CASRRRKTSETGELFF,TGTGCCAGCAGGCGACGGAAGACTAGCGAGACCGGGGAGCTGTTTTTT
TRBV28,TRBJ2-1,TRBD2,16,-,CASSSLTSGSGGEQFF,TGTGCCAGCAGTTCTCTGACTAGCGGGAGCGGCGGGGAGCAGTTCTTC
TRBV7-6,TRBJ2-1,TRBD2,16,-,CASSSNPSGRLNEQFF,TGTGCCAGCAGCTCGAATCCTAGCGGGAGACTCAATGAGCAGTTCTTC
TRBV6-1,TRBJ2-7,-,11,-,CASSSNYEQYF,TGTGCCAGCAGCTCGAACTACGAGCAGTACTTC
TRBV11-2,TRBJ2-3,TRBD2,15,-,CASSLNSGRGDTQYF,TGTGCCAGCAGCTTAAATAGCGGGAGGGGTGATACGCAGTATTTT
TRBV27,TRBJ2-7,-,17,-,CASSHNPTPGLFYEQYF,TGTGCCAGCAGCCACAACCCGACGCCGGGCCTTTTCTACGAGCAGTACTTC
TRBV7-7,TRBJ2-1,-,17,-,CASSLGPLSGPYNEQFF,TGTGCTAGCAGCTTAGGCCCGCTGAGCGGGCCCTACAATGAGCAGTTCTTC
TRBV5-4,TRBJ2-4,TRBD2,15,-,CASSSGLAGGTIQYF,TGTGCCAGCAGCTCGGGACTAGCGGGGGGGACCATTCAGTACTTC
TRBV11-2,TRBJ2-2,-,16,once,CASSSTGTLNTGELFF,TGTGCCAGCAGCTCGACCGGGACTTTGAACACCGGGGAGCTGTTTTTT
TRBV19,TRBJ2-2,TRBD2,17,-,CASSTQRLAGAEGELFF,TGTGCCAGTAGTACTCAGCGACTAGCGGGGGCAGAGGGGGAGCTGTTTTTT
TRBV11-2,TRBJ2-2,-,15,-,CASSLTGTNTGELFF,TGTGCCAGCAGCTTAACCGGAACGAACACCGGGGAGCTGTTTTTT
TRBV2,TRBJ1-5,TRBD1,15,few,CASSEEGTGGQPQHF,TGTGCCAGCAGTGAAGAAGGGACAGGGGGCCAGCCCCAGCATTTT
TRBV11-3,TRBJ2-5,-,14,-,CASSSGGSQETQYF,TGTGCCAGCAGCTCTGGCGGGTCCCAAGAGACCCAGTACTTC
TRBV6-1,TRBJ2-2,-,15,-,CASSSGTANTGELFF,TGTGCCAGCAGTTCCGGTACGGCGAACACCGGGGAGCTGTTTTTT
TRBV6-5,TRBJ1-2,TRBD1,14,-,CASSQGQGNYGYTF,TGTGCCAGCAGTCAGGGACAGGGGAACTATGGCTACACCTTC
TRBV27,TRBJ2-3,-,14,-,CASSFGARTDTQYF,TGTGCCAGCAGTTTCGGCGCTCGAACAGATACGCAGTATTTT
TRBV6-1,TRBJ2-1,TRBD2,14,-,CASSFKREGGEQFF,TGTGCCAGCAGTTTTAAGCGGGAGGGGGGTGAGCAGTTCTTC
TRBV10-2,TRBJ1-1,TRBD1,13,-,CASSPGQGAEAFF,TGCGCCAGCAGCCCCGGACAGGGCGCTGAAGCTTTCTTT
TRBV5-4,TRBJ2-7,TRBD2,16,-,CASSRGLAGVLNEQYF,TGTGCCAGCAGCCGGGGACTAGCGGGAGTCCTTAACGAGCAGTACTTC
TRBV29-1,TRBJ1-1,-,13,-,CSAYDRANTEAFF,TGCAGCGCCTACGACAGAGCTAACACTGAAGCTTTCTTT
TRBV11-3,TRBJ2-5,-,12,-,CASSLVSWTQYF,TGTGCCAGCAGCTTGGTCTCTTGGACCCAGTACTTC
TRBV5-5,TRBJ2-5,-,15,few,CASSPIQGRGETQYF,TGTGCCAGCAGCCCAATACAGGGGCGGGGAGAGACCCAGTACTTC
TRBV11-2,TRBJ2-3,-,15,once,CASSPGRTDTDTQYF,TGTGCCAGCAGCCCAGGGCGGACGGACACAGATACGCAGTATTTT
TRBV10-3,TRBJ2-1,-,15,-,CATRSSAIDLNEQFF,TGTGCCACCCGAAGCTCAGCTATCGACCTCAATGAGCAGTTCTTC
TRBV5-8,TRBJ2-7,-,16,-,CASSQTNGASSYEQYF,TGTGCCAGCAGCCAAACCAACGGGGCCTCCTCCTACGAGCAGTACTTC